The rows below give T cell receptor beta chains drawn from one sample of a study of PD-L1 blockade in urothelial cancer. Some clones are missing from TCRdb's copy, which holds only in-frame ones; the method was immunoSEQ multiplex PCR. The profile shows around 70,000 clones, 80% to 85% of them singletons. The material was PBMCs, obtained around atezolizumab (anti-PD-L1) treatment. These receptors were obtained from a woman in her seventies with urothelial cancer. Both conserved end residues are part of each CDR3. Each record gives: J gene, clone size, V gene, D gene, CDR3 protein, CDR3 DNA. The D gene is left open where the match is weak. For some rows the clone size is stated as once, few or many, or as a class when expanded; others skip it.

>TRBJ2-5|.|TRBV5-1|.
CASSLESGQETQYF
TGCGCCAGCAGCTTGGAGTCAGGACAAGAGACCCAGTACTTC
>TRBJ1-1|.|TRBV9|.
CASSVGGGGSAFF
TGTGCCAGCAGCGTAGGTGGCGGGGGTTCTGCTTTCTTT
>TRBJ2-3|once|TRBV5-4|TRBD2
CASSRMGLAGGTGTDTQYF
TGTGCCAGCAGCCGAATGGGACTAGCGGGGGGTACAGGCACAGATACGCAGTATTTT
>TRBJ2-4|once|TRBV25-1|.
CASSESGIAKNIQYF
TGTGCCAGCAGTGAATCCGGGATAGCCAAAAACATTCAGTACTTC
>TRBJ1-5|.|TRBV5-1|TRBD1
CASSPGQGLSNQPQHF
TGCGCCAGCAGCCCGGGACAGGGTCTGAGCAATCAGCCCCAGCATTTT
>TRBJ1-2|.|TRBV5-4|.
CASSHPTNPYGYTF
TGTGCCAGCAGCCACCCGACAAACCCCTATGGCTACACCTTC
>TRBJ2-7|.|TRBV7-9|.
CASTADVAVYEQYF
TGTGCCAGCACCGCCGATGTAGCGGTCTACGAGCAGTACTTC
>TRBJ2-2|.|TRBV5-4|.
CASSWEGETGELFF
TGTGCCAGCAGCTGGGAGGGGGAAACCGGGGAGCTGTTTTTT
>TRBJ2-7|once|TRBV2|.
CASTYFYEQYF
TGTGCCAGCACGTATTTCTACGAGCAGTACTTC
>TRBJ2-5|.|TRBV28|.
CASSESVTQYF
TGTGCCAGCAGTGAGAGTGTGACCCAGTACTTC
>TRBJ1-1|.|TRBV7-2|TRBD1
CASSGQGVTLNEAFF
TGTGCCAGCAGCGGACAGGGCGTGACACTTAATGAAGCTTTCTTT
>TRBJ1-3|.|TRBV7-6|.
CASSLNAGAGNTIYF
TGTGCCAGCAGCTTAAACGCAGGGGCTGGAAACACCATATATTTT
>TRBJ2-7|.|TRBV11-2|TRBD1
CASSLIDRVSHEQYF
TGTGCCAGCAGCCTTATTGACAGGGTTTCCCACGAGCAGTACTTC
>TRBJ2-5|few|TRBV5-1|TRBD1
CASSLGILQGEETQYF
TGCGCCAGCAGCTTGGGAATCCTACAGGGGGAAGAGACCCAGTACTTC
>TRBJ2-7|.|TRBV10-3|.
CAISDPGGFPAPYEQYF
TGTGCCATCAGTGACCCAGGAGGGTTCCCCGCGCCCTACGAGCAGTACTTC
>TRBJ1-5|.|TRBV19|TRBD1
CASSPQQGNQPQHF
TGTGCCAGTAGTCCCCAACAGGGGAATCAGCCCCAGCATTTT
>TRBJ2-7|once|TRBV27|TRBD2
CASSRSGVPSYEQYF
TGTGCCAGCAGTCGAAGCGGGGTCCCTTCCTACGAGCAGTACTTC
>TRBJ2-7|once|TRBV7-2|.
CASSLEGGRGSYEQYF
TGTGCCAGCAGCTTAGAGGGGGGGCGCGGCTCCTACGAGCAGTACTTC
>TRBJ2-5|.|TRBV15|TRBD2
CATSRGTGTTETQYF
TGTGCCACCAGCAGAGGAACCGGGACTACAGAGACCCAGTACTTC
>TRBJ2-5|few|TRBV7-2|.
CASSLMGAQETQYF
TGTGCCAGCAGCTTAATGGGGGCACAAGAGACCCAGTACTTC
>TRBJ2-5|.|TRBV5-1|TRBD1
CASSLGQGGTGETQYF
TGCGCCAGCAGCTTGGGACAGGGCGGCACGGGAGAGACCCAGTACTTC
>TRBJ1-2|.|TRBV10-3|.
CAIRNRDTLNYGYTF
TGTGCCATCAGGAACCGGGACACCCTTAACTATGGCTACACCTTC
>TRBJ2-5|.|TRBV30|TRBD2
CAWSVLRGGETQYF
TGTGCCTGGAGTGTACTCCGGGGGGGGGAGACCCAGTACTTC
>TRBJ1-1|.|TRBV2|.
CASSELGAQNTEAFF
TGTGCCAGCAGTGAATTGGGGGCCCAGAACACTGAAGCTTTCTTT
>TRBJ1-4|.|TRBV18|.
CASSPRTPATNEKLFF
TGTGCCAGCTCACCTAGGACACCAGCAACTAATGAAAAACTGTTTTTT
>TRBJ2-6|.|TRBV7-9|TRBD1
CASSSPGGASVLTF
TGTGCCAGCAGCTCACCAGGGGGCGCATCGGTCCTGACTTTC
>TRBJ2-1|.|TRBV5-8|.
CASSRGTLSYNEQFF
TGTGCCAGCTCAAGAGGGACACTTAGTTACAATGAGCAGTTCTTC
>TRBJ2-1|.|TRBV5-4|.
CASSLEGLHNEQFF
TGTGCCAGCAGCTTGGAGGGGCTACACAATGAGCAGTTCTTC
>TRBJ1-4|.|TRBV6-1|TRBD1
CASSERTGASNEKLFF
TGTGCCAGCAGTGAAAGGACAGGGGCCTCCAATGAAAAACTGTTTTTT
>TRBJ2-7|once|TRBV2|.
CASSEARGAGYEQYF
TGTGCCAGCAGTGAAGCGAGAGGAGCCGGCTACGAGCAGTACTTC
>TRBJ2-1|.|TRBV6-4|.
CASSDGLNEQFF
TGTGCCAGCAGTGACGGCCTTAATGAGCAGTTCTTC
>TRBJ2-1|.|TRBV7-7|TRBD2
CASSSGLAGGYNEQFF
TGTGCCAGCAGCTCCGGCCTAGCGGGGGGCTACAATGAGCAGTTCTTC
>TRBJ1-4|.|TRBV9|TRBD1
CASSPGQGGSNEKLFF
TGTGCCAGCAGCCCGGGACAGGGGGGATCGAATGAAAAACTGTTTTTT
>TRBJ2-7|.|TRBV5-1|TRBD2
CASSPGASGASYEQYF
TGCGCCTCCAGCCCCGGGGCTAGCGGGGCATCCTACGAGCAGTACTTC
>TRBJ1-4|.|TRBV19|TRBD1
CASKRTGLREKLFF
TGTGCCTCAAAGAGGACAGGGCTGAGGGAAAAACTGTTTTTT
>TRBJ1-2|.|TRBV6-1|.
CASSPGAGPYGYTF
TGTGCCAGCAGCCCAGGGGCAGGGCCCTATGGCTACACCTTC
>TRBJ2-2|.|TRBV5-1|.
CASSRIRGYGNTGELFF
TGCGCCAGCAGCCGCATTCGGGGGTATGGGAACACCGGGGAGCTGTTTTTT
>TRBJ2-3|.|TRBV28|TRBD2
CASSLTLSTSGSPDTQYF
TGTGCCAGCAGCCTAACTCTGTCGACTAGCGGGAGTCCAGATACGCAGTATTTT
>TRBJ2-7|.|TRBV5-1|.
CASSSSYGQYF
TGCGCCAGCAGCTCTTCCTACGGGCAGTACTTC
>TRBJ2-5|.|TRBV29-1|.
CSVERQETQYF
TGCAGCGTTGAGCGCCAAGAGACCCAGTACTTC
>TRBJ2-7|.|TRBV5-4|TRBD2
CASSLAYGRVSYEQYF
TGTGCCAGCAGCTTGGCCTACGGGAGGGTCTCCTACGAGCAGTACTTC
>TRBJ2-1|.|TRBV7-6|TRBD2
CASSLARTSGREADEQFF
TGTGCCAGCAGCTTAGCGCGCACTAGCGGGAGGGAAGCTGATGAGCAGTTCTTC
>TRBJ2-1|.|TRBV4-2|TRBD1
CASSHLTGALYNEQFF
TGTGCCAGCAGCCACTTGACAGGGGCCCTCTACAATGAGCAGTTCTTC
>TRBJ2-5|.|TRBV18|TRBD1
CASSDRQGRETQYF
TGTGCCAGCTCTGATAGACAGGGACGAGAGACCCAGTACTTC
>TRBJ1-3|.|TRBV5-4|.
CASSLAPGRSGNTIYF
TGTGCCAGCAGCTTGGCCCCAGGCCGATCTGGAAACACCATATATTTT
>TRBJ1-2|.|TRBV11-2|TRBD1
CASSLSPNPGQGFSYTF
TGTGCCAGCAGCTTAAGCCCAAACCCGGGACAGGGGTTCAGCTACACCTTC
>TRBJ2-2|.|TRBV11-2|TRBD2
CASSLVPGGPNSNTGELFF
TGTGCCAGCAGCTTAGTACCGGGAGGACCAAACTCGAACACCGGGGAGCTGTTTTTT
>TRBJ1-1|.|TRBV4-1|TRBD1
CASSPGQGADTEAFF
TGCGCCAGCAGCCCGGGACAGGGGGCGGACACTGAAGCTTTCTTT
>TRBJ2-1|.|TRBV19|TRBD1
CASSSGTGDSYNEQFF
TGTGCCAGTAGTAGCGGGACAGGGGACTCCTACAATGAGCAGTTCTTC
>TRBJ2-2|.|TRBV5-1|TRBD1
CASKWQGDTGELFF
TGCGCCAGCAAGTGGCAGGGGGACACCGGGGAGCTGTTTTTT
>TRBJ2-1|.|TRBV28|TRBD2
CASNGGSSYNEQFF
TGTGCCAGCAATGGCGGGAGCTCCTACAATGAGCAGTTCTTC
>TRBJ1-1|few|TRBV4-2|.
CASSQTANTEAFF
TGTGCCAGCAGCCAAACAGCGAACACTGAAGCTTTCTTT
>TRBJ2-3|.|TRBV5-1|TRBD2
CASSLDGGSYTQYF
TGCGCCAGCAGCTTGGACGGGGGGTCATATACGCAGTATTTT
>TRBJ2-7|.|TRBV6-6|.
CASSYAPTASYEQYF
TGTGCCAGCAGTTATGCACCGACAGCCTCCTACGAGCAGTACTTC
>TRBJ2-1|.|TRBV6-6|.
CASINPLRNEQFF
TGTGCCAGCATCAATCCCCTCCGGAATGAGCAGTTCTTC